This T cell receptor beta chain was captured in a study of shared clonotypes between healthy human individuals. Study at large: Every donor yielded three CD4 naive, three CD4 memory, two CD8 naive and one CD8 memory plate. Findings and caveats of the study: Generation probabilities were higher for clonotypes shared across all four sorted-subset donors than for unshared ones.

Naive CD8 cells were CD45RO-negative, positively selected for CCR7, excluding terminally differentiated effector memory CD45RA+ cells. This table comes from immunoSEQ multiplex PCR, and its TCRdb copy is limited to in-frame clones, with some not included. Among approximately 590,000 clones listed, nearly 97% were seen once. As regards this clone: What it recognizes is unknown.

Trimming stripped 4 bases from V and 0 bases from J, with 16 bases between. Germline V gene data show CDR1 as GTSNPN and CDR2 as SVGIG (reference sequence). This CDR3 has 17 residues. This sequence joins TRBV30 and TRBJ1-6; tentative D call: TRBD1 (6 bases). This TCR was recovered from a woman aged 25 to 39 in good health. Sequencing was carried out using naive CD8+ T cells sorted from blood. The CDR3 spells CAWTVFQGSSYNSPLHF. For the CDR3, the DNA is TGTGCCTGGACGGTTTTCCAGGGGAGCTCCTATAATTCACCCCTCCACTTT.